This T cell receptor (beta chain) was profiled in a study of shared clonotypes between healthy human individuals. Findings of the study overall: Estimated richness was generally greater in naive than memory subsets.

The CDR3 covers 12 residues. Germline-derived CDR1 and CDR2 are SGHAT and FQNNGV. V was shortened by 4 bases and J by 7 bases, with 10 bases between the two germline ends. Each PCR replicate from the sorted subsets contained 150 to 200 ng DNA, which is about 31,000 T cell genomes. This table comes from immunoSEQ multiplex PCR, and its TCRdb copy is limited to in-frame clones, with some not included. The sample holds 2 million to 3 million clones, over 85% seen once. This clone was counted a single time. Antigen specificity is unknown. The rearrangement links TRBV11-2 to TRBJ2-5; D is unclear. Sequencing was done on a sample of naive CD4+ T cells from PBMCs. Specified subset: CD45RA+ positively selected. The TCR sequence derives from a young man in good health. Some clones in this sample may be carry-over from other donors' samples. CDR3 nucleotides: TGTGCCAGCAGCTGGACCGACCCGACCCAGTACTTC. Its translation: CASSWTDPTQYF. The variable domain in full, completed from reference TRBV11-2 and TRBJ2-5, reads EAGVAQSPRYKIIEKRQSVAFWCNPISGHATLYWYQQILGQGPKLLIQFQNNGVVDDSQLPKDRFSAERLKGVDSTLKIQPAKLEDSAVYLCASSWTDPTQYFGPGTRLLVL.